This T cell receptor beta chain was found in a study of blood T cell repertoires in COVID-19 (TCRdb year 2020). With regard to the full study: Collaborator samples came from the United States, Italy and Spain and covered acute and convalescent phases of COVID-19. Subjects who had been exposed to COVID-19, were actively infected with it, or had recovered from it provided the deeply sampled blood TCRbeta repertoires that made up the dataset. The material from the prospective study consisted of cDNA or gDNA derived from T cells, B-cell-depleted T cells, or PBMCs. The repertoires were released in a freely available public database meant as a resource for research on the immune response to SARS-CoV-2. Where available, HLA class I and class II types were taken from metadata supplied by the sample provider and were not determined by assay-based typing. The samples were drawn from two sources: the first 160 participants of the ongoing ImmuneRACE study, and fewer than 1,500 subjects contributed by 6 global collaborators. A de-identified subject ID, COVID-19 status, age in years and sex were almost always included in the sample metadata.

The immunoSEQ Assay, a bias-controlled multiplex PCR, was used to amplify TCRbeta CDR3 regions from genomic DNA. Regarding the original processing steps: Nucleated cell counts per sample were estimated from amplification of reference gene primers within the assay. To quantify the absolute abundance of each unique TCRbeta CDR3 rearrangement, sequence reads were collapsed and filtered. For each sample, productive Simpson clonality was calculated as the square root of Simpson's diversity index across productive rearrangements. The clones in this table, taken by TCRdb from immuneACCESS, are in-frame only. Not every clone is retained; where verified, under half of the shortfall comes from an unresolved V gene, and the cause of the rest is unknown. That table supplies the V and J calls and clone size; D and trimming were determined from the DNA. This sample lists 60,000 or so clones; roughly 84% were detected once. The ten largest clones capture roughly 10% of the sample.

At one collaborating source in Seattle, patients were enrolled during active infection and were followed longitudinally through the course of disease. The collaborating institutions used their own protocols to collect whole blood in K2EDTA tubes. For TCRbeta analysis, collaborator samples were shipped as frozen whole blood, as isolated PBMCs, or as DNA extracted from either sample type. In regard to this clone: The antigen this receptor binds is unknown. No clone much larger than this one lies a single base away; base qualities are absent.

Study-wide conclusions, independent of this receptor: How much clinical and demographic metadata was included differed by source and by participant, and the metadata was provided uncurated.

Sequenced: peripheral blood. The clonotype originates from a young man with COVID-19, enrolled during active disease.

The CDR3 protein is CASSTRQGTYGYTF. The DNA is TGTGCCAGCAGCACTCGACAGGGTACCTATGGCTACACCTTC. Recombination connected TRBV27 to TRBJ1-2, with 7 junctional bases fitting TRBD1. Per the germline V gene (reference sequence), MNHEY is the CDR1 and SMNVEV is the CDR2. The cysteine opens and the phenylalanine closes a CDR3 of 14 amino acids. The sequence is cut down to CDR3 DNA, 42 bases in frame from base 1. V has 6 bases trimmed and J has 4 bases trimmed; junction bases matching no gene number 8.